This paragraph covers one T cell receptor (beta chain) sequence. This entry comes from a study of cytomegalovirus exposure and HLA in healthy donors. Primers included in the PCR were 60 Vbeta and 13 Jbeta primers. Assay: immunoSEQ multiplex PCR; the TCRdb copy retains only in-frame clones and omits some. Its listing shows some 56,000 clones. The CDR3 spans 14 residues. Trimming pared 4 bases from V and 0 bases from J, leaving 7 bases between. Germline-derived CDR1 and CDR2 are SGHDN and FVKESK. Sequencing used PBMCs. This clonotype originated in a woman in her twenties or thirties in good health and CMV-seropositive. The chain combines TRBV14 with TRBJ2-1, with unresolved D. CDR3 residues: CASSRLSSYNEQFF. The CDR3 nucleotides read TGTGCCAGCAGCCGACTTAGCTCCTACAATGAGCAGTTCTTC.